One sample yielded the 20 T cell receptor beta chains listed below, sequenced in a study of cytomegalovirus exposure and HLA in healthy donors. Primers included in the PCR were 60 Vbeta and 13 Jbeta primers. TCRdb's copy holds only in-frame clones and misses some; the assay was immunoSEQ multiplex PCR. The data show about 150,000 clones, with about four fifths seen just once and 1.3% to 1.5% held by the top ten. The sequenced sample was PBMCs. Every receptor here comes from a woman between 40 and 50 years old in good health and CMV-seronegative.

This chain links TRBV7-6 with TRBJ2-6; possible D gene TRBD1, 5 bases. CDR1 SGHVS and CDR2 FNYEAQ come from the germline V gene. Trimming cost V 5 bases and J 3 bases, with 8 bases left between them. The CDR3 is made up of 14 amino acids. This CDR3 reads CASSRGFGANVLTF. The CDR3 region has the DNA TGTGCCAGCAGCAGGGGATTTGGGGCCAACGTCCTGACTTTC.

The rearrangement uses TRBV27 and TRBJ2-2, with a weak D call TRBD1 (5 bases). CDR1 is MNHEY, CDR2 SMNVEV, per germline (reference sequence). The CDR3 is 15 amino acids. Trimming took off 2 bases at V and 4 bases at J, with 11 bases between the two ends. The CDR3 sequence: CASSLVGDLTGELFF. For the CDR3, the DNA is TGTGCCAGCAGTTTAGTAGGGGATCTCACCGGGGAGCTGTTTTTT.

The chain joins TRBV28 to TRBJ1-5; weak D call: TRBD1 (5 bases). Per germline, CDR1 MDHEN and CDR2 SYDVKM. V was pared by 3 bases and J by 2 bases, with 11 bases between. The CDR3 consists of 15 residues. This CDR3 reads CASSFSGMGNQPQHF. CDR3 in DNA: TGTGCCAGCAGTTTTTCAGGGATGGGCAATCAGCCCCAGCATTTT.

The chain links TRBV2 to TRBJ1-1; 10 bases match TRBD1. The CDR3 has 13 residues. CDR1 is SNHLY, CDR2 FYNNEI, per germline. With 4 bases clipped from V and 6 bases from J, the junction kept 2 bases outside the gene matches. CDR3 loop: CASSGQGASEAFF. CDR3 bases: TGTGCCAGCAGTGGACAGGGGGCCTCTGAAGCTTTCTTT.

This clone was detected only once. The chain recombines TRBV11-3 with TRBJ2-2, with 10 bases lining up with TRBD1. The CDR3 is made up of 16 amino acids. Trimming took 4 bases from V and 5 from J; bases not matched to a gene: 7. Germline CDR1 SGHNT, CDR2 YENEEA. The CDR3 region has the DNA TGTGCCAGCAGCTCGGGACAGGGGTTTCGGACCGGGGAGCTGTTTTTT. As protein: CASSSGQGFRTGELFF.

This clone turned up a few times. This sequence joins TRBV27 and TRBJ1-5; D is possibly TRBD1 (6 bases). Per the germline V gene, CDR1 is MNHEY and CDR2 is SMNVEV (reference sequence). The CDR3 extends over 15 amino acids. The germline V and J ends were trimmed by 2 bases and 7 bases, with 15 bases remaining between them. CDR3 protein: CASSLRDNSGQPQHF. The CDR3 coding sequence is TGTGCCAGCAGTTTACGGGACAACTCGGGGCAGCCCCAGCATTTT.

The CDR3 DNA reads TGTGCCAGCAGCCTGGGACAGACTGGGTCACCCCTCCACTTT. Its translation is CASSLGQTGSPLHF. The chain carries TRBV6-5 and TRBJ1-6; 7 nucleotides line up with TRBD1. Germline V lookup: CDR1 MNHEY, CDR2 SVGAGI. The V segment lost 6 bases and the J segment 10 bases; nucleotides outside the gene matches: 9. The CDR3 is 14 amino acids.

The rearrangement links TRBV18 to TRBJ2-3; TRBD2 is a possible D gene (6 bases). V lost 5 bases and J 1 base, leaving 16 bases between the germline ends. Germline CDR1 and CDR2: KGHSH and LQKENI. The CDR3 length is 16 residues. Here the CDR3 DNA reads TGTGCCAGCTCAGAACGTCGGGGGATCGGCACAGATACGCAGTATTTT. It encodes CASSERRGIGTDTQYF. The entire variable domain, with the rest obtained from reference TRBV18 and TRBJ2-3, is as follows: NAGVMQNPRHLVRRRGQEARLRCSPMKGHSHVYWYRQLPEEGLKFMVYLQKENIIDESGMPKERFSAEFPKEGPSILRIQQVVRGDSAAYFCASSERRGIGTDTQYFGPGTRLTVL.

The V call is TRBV5-8, the J call TRBJ2-5, with 9 positions matching TRBD2. Unmatched junction bases numbered 8, after V lost 0 bases and J lost 5 bases. Germline assignment: CDR1 SGHTS and CDR2 YDEGEE. The CDR3 loop spans 16 amino acids. The CDR3 is CASSLGGGLAHETQYF. The CDR3 DNA is TGTGCCAGCAGCTTGGGGGGGGGACTAGCTCACGAGACCCAGTACTTC.

This sequence joins TRBV7-9 and TRBJ1-2, with 9 bases that match TRBD1. Germline trimming cut 1 base from V and 5 bases from J; bases unmatched to any gene: 2. The CDR3 is 14 residues long. Germline CDR1 and CDR2: SEHNR and FQNEAQ (reference sequence). The CDR3 DNA follows: TGTGCCAGCAGCTTAGTGACAGGGGGGTATGGCTACACCTTC. Its protein is CASSLVTGGYGYTF. The complete variable domain, with remaining parts taken from reference TRBV7-9 and TRBJ1-2, reads DTGVSQNPRHKITKRGQNVTFRCDPISEHNRLYWYRQTLGQGPEFLTYFQNEAQLEKSRLLSDRFSAERPKGSFSTLEIQRTEQGDSAMYLCASSLVTGGYGYTFGSGTRLTVV.

The chain couples TRBV5-4 to TRBJ2-1; 10 nucleotides match TRBD2. Germline-derived CDR1 and CDR2 are SGHNT and YYREEE (reference sequence). The junction had 6 bases not matched to a gene; V was cut back by 2 bases and J by 7 bases. CDR3 length equals 15 residues. In nucleotides, the CDR3 is TGTGCCAGCAGCTTAGCGGGGGGGCTATGGAATGAGCAGTTCTTC. The encoded protein is CASSLAGGLWNEQFF.

V gene TRBV5-1 combines with J gene TRBJ1-3; the D gene is possibly TRBD1 (5 bases). Germline V gene data show CDR1 as SGHRS and CDR2 as YFSETQ. The CDR3 totals 16 residues. V was cut by 3 bases and J by 2 bases, with 15 bases left in between. CDR3 loop: CASSSGGAGTGNTIYF. CDR3 nucleotide sequence: TGCGCCAGCAGCTCAGGAGGGGCAGGGACTGGAAACACCATATATTTT.

This rearrangement joins TRBV6-1 to TRBJ1-5; TRBD1 is a possible D gene (6 bases). CDR3 size: 14 residues. V lost 6 bases, J lost 7 bases, and 16 bases lay in between. CDR1 is MNHNS, CDR2 SASEGT, per germline. In DNA, the CDR3 is TGTGCCAGCAGCGGAACAGGGAAAGAGCAGCCCCAGCATTTT. It encodes CASSGTGKEQPQHF.

This chain uses TRBV7-3 with TRBJ2-3; TRBD2 matches 13 bases. Germline loops: CDR1 SGHTA, CDR2 FQGTGA. With V trimmed by 1 base and J by 4 bases, 8 bases remained unmatched. The CDR3 totals 18 residues. The CDR3 nucleotides are TGTGCCAGCAGCTTAAGGCCGGGACTAGCGGGGTGGGCAGATACGCAGTATTTT. Protein sequence: CASSLRPGLAGWADTQYF.

In its sample, this clone was seen a few times. The J gene is TRBJ2-2, the V gene TRBV9; D might be TRBD2 (6 bases). The germline CDR1 and CDR2 sequences are SGDLS and YYNGEE. Trimming took off 0 bases at V and 7 bases at J, with 13 bases between the two ends. CDR3 length equals 15 residues. CDR3 region: CASSVAEGTIGELFF. CDR3 DNA sequence: TGTGCCAGCAGCGTAGCGGAGGGAACAATCGGGGAGCTGTTTTTT.

This chain links TRBV7-9 with TRBJ2-7; the D gene is possibly TRBD1 (5 bases). Deletions cut 1 base from V and 3 bases from J, with 16 bases between. CDR3 length: 16 amino acids. Per germline, CDR1 SEHNR and CDR2 FQNEAQ (reference sequence). Here the CDR3 DNA reads TGTGCCAGCAGCTTAGGTCAGGGTGGCATTTTCTACGAGCAGTACTTC. Its protein is CASSLGQGGIFYEQYF.

In the case of this clone: The same CDR3 also results from other DNA sequences found in this sample. The chain recombines TRBV29-1 with TRBJ2-7; D perhaps matches TRBD1 (5 bases). V was cut by 1 base and J by 1 base, with 5 bases left in between. Germline V CDR1 and CDR2: SQVTM, ANQGSEA. The CDR3 runs to 12 residues. The CDR3 bases are TGCAGCGTTGAAGCAGGGTCCTACGAGCAGTACTTC. Translation gives CSVEAGSYEQYF.

V is TRBV30 and J is TRBJ1-2; D gene ambiguous. Trimming took 7 bases from V and 8 from J, leaving 17 bases between them. Germline CDR1 reads GTSNPN; CDR2 reads SVGIG (reference sequence). The CDR3 is made up of 12 amino acids. Here the CDR3 DNA reads TGTGCCTCTCTGAGGGAGGCGCGAGGCTACACCTTC. Amino acid sequence: CASLREARGYTF.

The chain's CDR3 is CASNKGGQGARGYTF. CDR3 coding DNA: TGCGCCAGCAATAAAGGGGGACAGGGGGCACGGGGCTACACCTTC. The V gene is TRBV23-1, the J gene TRBJ1-2, with 12 bases identical to TRBD1. TRBV23-1 is treated as an ORF (open reading frame) with a function not yet certain. The CDR3 extends over 15 amino acids. The junction had 11 bases not matched to a gene; V was cut back by 7 bases and J by 8 bases.

This clone was counted a single time. V usage is TRBV10-3 and J usage is TRBJ1-5, with D hard to call. The germline V gene encodes CDR1 ENHRY and CDR2 SYGVKD. V was clipped by 2 bases and J by 0 bases, with 11 bases between them. CDR3 length: 16 amino acids. This chain's CDR3 is CAISEGSTDSNQPQHF. CDR3 in DNA: TGTGCCATCAGTGAGGGGAGTACCGATAGCAATCAGCCCCAGCATTTT.